The 30 T cell receptor beta chains in this list originate from one sample, sequenced in a study of glioma-infiltrating T cells after dendritic cell vaccination. Profiled with immunoSEQ multiplex PCR; TCRdb holds only in-frame clones, not every one. This sample has about 92,000 clones, with around 86% found just once. The sample in question was blood, obtained before dendritic cell vaccination. All receptors come from a human donor with glioblastoma.

This clone was seen a single time. The same CDR3 also results from other DNA sequences found in this sample. The chain combines TRBV5-1 with TRBJ2-7, with a weak D call TRBD1 (6 bases). Between the trimmed V and J ends, which lost 3 bases and 2 bases, there was a span of 15 bases. The length of the CDR3 is 15 residues. Looked up from germline, CDR1 is SGHRS and CDR2 is YFSETQ. In nucleotides, the CDR3 is TGCGCCAGCAGCTCCACAGGGACGGGAACCTACGAGCAGTACTTC. It is translated as CASSSTGTGTYEQYF.

This chain links TRBV2 with TRBJ1-1; 8 nucleotides agree with TRBD1. The ends lost 9 bases at V and 1 base at J; junction bases unmatched: 13. The germline V gene encodes CDR1 SNHLY and CDR2 FYNNEI. The CDR3 consists of 16 residues. As DNA, the CDR3 is TGTGCCAGTATTGACAGGGGCAACACCCGGAACACTGAAGCTTTCTTT. This codes for CASIDRGNTRNTEAFF.

The rearrangement uses TRBV7-2 and TRBJ1-5, with TRBD1 matching 8 bases. Germline CDR1 and CDR2: SGHTA and FQGNSA. CDR3 length: 16 residues. V lost 3 bases, J lost 0 bases, and 4 bases stayed unmatched. The CDR3 spells CASSFNRGSSNQPQHF. In DNA, the CDR3 is TGTGCCAGCAGCTTTAACAGGGGGAGTAGCAATCAGCCCCAGCATTTT.

The chain recombines TRBV7-2 with TRBJ2-7; 8 nucleotides agree with TRBD1. J was trimmed by 7 bases and V by 3 bases; bases with no gene match: 14. The CDR3 is 16 amino acids. The germline CDR1 and CDR2 sequences are SGHTA and FQGNSA. The CDR3 loop is CASSFRSRTGTGEQYF. CDR3 nucleotides: TGTGCCAGCAGCTTTCGAAGTAGGACAGGGACGGGGGAGCAGTACTTC.

This chain links TRBV18 with TRBJ2-5, with unresolved D. CDR1 is KGHSH and CDR2 is LQKENI in the germline V gene. Trimming cost V 6 bases and J 1 base, with 9 bases left between them. This CDR3 comprises 13 residues. CDR3 in DNA: TGTGCCAGCTCCCAATTGAGCCAAGAGACCCAGTACTTC. It is translated as CASSQLSQETQYF.

The count of this clone is one. This chain links TRBV27 with TRBJ2-7, with 10 bases fitting TRBD2. Germline V CDR1 and CDR2: MNHEY, SMNVEV (reference sequence). This CDR3 has 13 amino acids. Germline trimming cut 8 bases from V and 1 base from J; bases unmatched to any gene: 2. Written as DNA, the CDR3 is TGTGCCAGCTGGACTAGCGGATCCTACGAGCAGTACTTC. As protein: CASWTSGSYEQYF.

This clone came up a few times. The chain is built from TRBV5-4 and TRBJ2-1; 7 bases map to TRBD1. Germline assignment: CDR1 SGHNT and CDR2 YYREEE (reference sequence). V trimming: 4 bases; J trimming: 0 bases; junction bases outside the gene matches: 7. This CDR3 has 16 residues. The CDR3 sequence: CASSTTGVGSYNEQFF. For the CDR3, the DNA is TGTGCCAGCAGCACTACAGGGGTGGGCTCCTACAATGAGCAGTTCTTC.

J is TRBJ2-3 and V is TRBV2; 11 positions agree with TRBD2. The CDR3 runs to 16 residues. Per the germline V gene, CDR1 is SNHLY and CDR2 is FYNNEI. J lost 5 bases, V lost 6 bases, and 10 bases had no gene match. The CDR3 spells CASRTPGLAAEDTQYF. CDR3 sequence (DNA): TGTGCCAGCAGGACACCGGGACTAGCGGCTGAAGATACGCAGTATTTT. Based on the CDR3 plus reference TRBV2 and TRBJ2-3, the full variable domain is EPEVTQTPSHQVTQMGQEVILRCVPISNHLYFYWYRQILGQKVEFLVSFYNNEISEKSEIFDDQFSVERPDGSNFTLKIRSTKLEDSAMYFCASRTPGLAAEDTQYFGPGTRLTVL.

The V and J genes are TRBV5-6 and TRBJ2-7; 8 bases are a match to TRBD1. The CDR3 is 15 amino acids. V shed 4 bases, J shed 4 bases, and the junction held 10 bases outside the gene matches. Germline assignment: CDR1 SGHDT and CDR2 YYEEEE. CDR3 sequence reads: CASSLLSGTGYEQYF. The CDR3 region has the DNA TGTGCCAGCAGCCTATTATCCGGGACAGGTTACGAGCAGTACTTC.

V and J are TRBV4-3 and TRBJ1-6; D not certain. Trimming took off 1 base at V and 7 bases at J, with 14 bases between the two ends. CDR1 and CDR2 (germline): LGHNA, YSLEER. The CDR3 consists of 16 residues. CDR3 loop: CASSQGSGEKNSPLHF. Written as DNA, the CDR3 is TGCGCCAGCAGCCAAGGGAGCGGAGAAAAGAATTCACCCCTCCACTTT.

This clone was picked up many times. The chain combines TRBV25-1 with TRBJ1-1; 12 bases are shared with TRBD1. CDR1 MGHDK and CDR2 SYGVNS come from the germline V gene. After removal of 5 bases from V and 4 bases from J, the junction contained 8 bases not matched to a gene. This CDR3 is built from 16 residues. CDR3 amino acids: CASSSGTGGAATEAFF. The CDR3, as DNA: TGTGCCAGCAGTTCCGGGACAGGGGGCGCCGCCACTGAAGCTTTCTTT.

The chain recombines TRBV2 with TRBJ1-4; TRBD1 matches 8 bases. CDR1 and CDR2 (germline): SNHLY, FYNNEI. V lost 4 bases, J lost 5 bases, and 6 bases stayed unmatched. CDR3 length: 15 amino acids. Written as DNA, the CDR3 is TGTGCCAGCAGTGGACAGGGGAACCAAAATGAAAAACTGTTTTTT. This gives the protein CASSGQGNQNEKLFF.

The chain recombines TRBV18 with TRBJ2-1, with 7 bases fitting TRBD2. J was trimmed by 4 bases and V by 6 bases; bases with no gene match: 6. The CDR3 has 14 residues. Germline V lookup: CDR1 KGHSH, CDR2 LQKENI. CDR3 DNA sequence: TGTGCCAGCTCCCGACTAGCAGATTACAATGAGCAGTTCTTC. Its protein product is CASSRLADYNEQFF.

J is TRBJ1-1 and V is TRBV6-5, with D unclear. From germline, CDR1 is MNHEY and CDR2 SVGAGI. V shed 7 bases and J shed 4 bases, with 10 bases lying between them. The CDR3 contains 12 residues. The CDR3 region is CASTRGGTEAFF. The CDR3 DNA reads as TGTGCCAGCACCCGGGGAGGCACTGAAGCTTTCTTT.

The chain carries TRBV19 and TRBJ2-3; 7 positions agree with TRBD1. Germline CDR1 is LNHDA and CDR2 is SQIVND (reference sequence). CDR3 size: 15 residues. Trimming at V came to 4 bases and at J to 0 bases, leaving 4 bases not matched to a gene. CDR3 protein: CASSTYRGSTDTQYF. The CDR3 bases are TGTGCCAGTAGTACCTACAGGGGAAGCACAGATACGCAGTATTTT.

This sequence joins TRBV5-1 and TRBJ1-2; TRBD1 matches at 7 bases. The V gene end was trimmed by 0 bases and the J gene end by 1 base; junction bases not matched to a gene: 6. From germline, CDR1 is SGHRS and CDR2 YFSETQ. This CDR3 contains 16 residues. The DNA for the CDR3 is TGCGCCAGCAGCTTGGGAGACGGGACAGTTAACTATGGCTACACCTTC. This gives the protein CASSLGDGTVNYGYTF.

This clone was counted a single time. V gene TRBV4-1 combines with J gene TRBJ2-4; weak D call: TRBD1 (6 bases). V was cut by 1 base and J by 6 bases, with 7 bases left in between. This CDR3 region has 13 residues. The germline V gene has CDR1 MGHRA and CDR2 YSYEKL. CDR3 sequence (DNA): TGCGCCAGCAGCCAAGCACAGGGAAACATTCAGTACTTC. It encodes CASSQAQGNIQYF.

The rearrangement joins TRBV6-1 to TRBJ1-1, with TRBD1 matching 7 bases. Trimming removed 3 bases from V and 0 bases from J; junction bases left unmatched: 1. The V gene's germline CDR1 is MNHNS and CDR2 SASEGT. The CDR3 covers 14 residues. The DNA of the CDR3 is TGTGCCAGCAGTGACGGACAGGTGAACACTGAAGCTTTCTTT. It yields the protein CASSDGQVNTEAFF.

The chain uses TRBV6-5 and TRBJ2-2, with D tentatively TRBD2 (6 bases). This CDR3 region has 14 residues. CDR1 is MNHEY, CDR2 SVGAGI, per germline. The ends were cut back, 5 bases at V and 4 bases at J, with 11 bases in the middle. The CDR3 nucleotides are TGTGCCAGCAGTGTACTAGCCCGCACCGGGGAGCTGTTTTTT. This translates into CASSVLARTGELFF.

In its sample, this clone was seen a few times. The chain links TRBV9 to TRBJ2-2; no reliable D call. CDR1 and CDR2 from the germline V gene are SGDLS and YYNGEE. This CDR3 spans 14 amino acids. Trimming took 0 bases from V and 2 from J, leaving 5 bases between them. CDR3 sequence: CASSVALNTGELFF. The CDR3 DNA reads TGTGCCAGCAGCGTAGCCCTCAACACCGGGGAGCTGTTTTTT.

The rearrangement uses TRBV2 and TRBJ1-5; tentative D call: TRBD1 (6 bases). The CDR3 loop spans 15 amino acids. V was shortened by 7 bases and J by 0 bases, with 13 bases between the two germline ends. Germline V gene lookup returns CDR1 SNHLY and CDR2 FYNNEI. The CDR3 bases are TGTGCCAGCAAACAGGGTTTTAATAGCAATCAGCCCCAGCATTTT. Amino acid sequence: CASKQGFNSNQPQHF.

The rearrangement joins TRBV21-1 to TRBJ1-4; the DNA was not used to check the table's D call, TRBD1. TRBV21-1 is a pseudogene locus. The CDR3 extends over 16 amino acids. DNA of the CDR3: TGTGCCAGCAGCAAAGCGTGGCAGGGGCGAGGTGAAAAACTGTTTTTT. Protein: CASSKAWQGRGEKLFF.

V gene TRBV29-1 combines with J gene TRBJ2-3, with TRBD2 matching over 10 bases. J lost 4 bases, V lost 6 bases, and 7 bases had no gene match. The CDR3 spans 14 residues. Looked up from germline, CDR1 is SQVTM and CDR2 is ANQGSEA. CDR3 in DNA: TGCAGCGTGACCGCTAGCGGGGGTCCAGATACGCAGTATTTT. This codes for CSVTASGGPDTQYF.

In this sample, this clone turned up once. This chain links TRBV7-8 with TRBJ1-5; D perhaps matches TRBD1 (6 bases). The germline V and J ends were trimmed by 5 bases and 3 bases, with 20 bases remaining between them. CDR3 length: 17 amino acids. Germline CDR1 reads SGHVS; CDR2 reads FQNEAQ. The CDR3 DNA is TGTGCCAGCAGCCTCATGCAGGGGTTCGATGACAATCAGCCCCAGCATTTT. This sequence encodes CASSLMQGFDDNQPQHF.

The gene calls are TRBV6-1 and TRBJ1-1; D is uncertain. Germline assignment: CDR1 MNHNS and CDR2 SASEGT. V was cut by 8 bases and J by 4 bases, with 14 bases left in between. The CDR3 is 13 amino acids. The chain's CDR3 is CASFYRTGTEAFF. The CDR3 coding sequence is TGTGCCAGCTTCTACCGTACGGGCACTGAAGCTTTCTTT.

The chain couples TRBV5-1 to TRBJ2-7; D unclear. Trimming pared 3 bases from V and 6 bases from J, leaving 13 bases between. Germline CDR1 SGHRS, CDR2 YFSETQ. The CDR3 spans 13 residues. CDR3 coding DNA: TGCGCCAGCAGCTCCGATGACTTCCGCGAGCAGTACTTC. Residues: CASSSDDFREQYF.

V usage is TRBV2 and J usage is TRBJ1-2; 7 bases fit TRBD1. CDR1 SNHLY and CDR2 FYNNEI come from the germline V gene. This CDR3 spans 15 amino acids. The V segment lost 6 bases and the J segment 3 bases; nucleotides outside the gene matches: 10. The chain's CDR3 is CASRPGQRAHYGYTF. The CDR3 bases are TGTGCCAGCAGACCGGGACAGCGGGCACACTATGGCTACACCTTC.

The genes are TRBV28 and TRBJ1-5, with TRBD1 identical over 10 bases. The ends lost 4 bases at V and 6 bases at J; junction bases unmatched: 9. The CDR3 covers 16 residues. Germline V CDR1 and CDR2: MDHEN, SYDVKM. Here the CDR3 DNA reads TGTGCCAGCAGTTCTGACAGGGGGCATATCGGTCAGCCCCAGCATTTT. Its protein product is CASSSDRGHIGQPQHF.

This chain links TRBV7-6 with TRBJ1-1; maybe TRBD1 (6 bases). The CDR3 spans 15 residues. V was pared by 8 bases and J by 0 bases, with 16 bases between. Germline V gene data show CDR1 as SGHVS and CDR2 as FNYEAQ. Here the CDR3 reads CASQPVDRLNTEAFF. The CDR3 DNA is TGTGCCAGCCAACCTGTTGACAGGCTGAACACTGAAGCTTTCTTT.

The CDR3, as DNA: TGTGCCAGTAGTATAGGAGCATATTACTCTGGAAACACCATATATTTT. Protein: CASSIGAYYSGNTIYF. The chain links TRBV19 to TRBJ1-3, with no clear D. The CDR3 consists of 16 residues. Trimming pared 1 base from V and 0 bases from J, leaving 10 bases between. CDR1 is LNHDA, CDR2 SQIVND, per germline (reference sequence).